This entry lists 21 T cell receptor beta chains sequenced from one sample in a study of blood T cell repertoires in COVID-19. Profiling relied on immunoSEQ multiplex PCR, and the TCRdb table lists in-frame clones only, not all of them. The sample has approximately 150,000 clones, about 80% seen once. The sequencing sample was made of peripheral blood. These TCRs come from a man in his 70s with acute or convalescent COVID-19.

The chain employs TRBV29-1 and TRBJ1-1; D is undetermined. This CDR3 region has 11 residues. V was clipped by 6 bases and J by 1 base, with 6 bases between them. Looked up from germline, CDR1 is SQVTM and CDR2 is ANQGSEA. CDR3 in DNA: TGCAGCGTCCACGGGAACACTGAAGCTTTCTTT. Translation gives CSVHGNTEAFF.

The gene calls are TRBV7-8 and TRBJ2-7; 10 bases are shared with TRBD2. V shed 1 base, J shed 0 bases, and the junction held 3 bases outside the gene matches. CDR1 and CDR2 from the germline V gene are SGHVS and FQNEAQ. CDR3 size: 16 residues. The CDR3 sequence: CASSLVTSGPSYEQYF. Written as DNA, the CDR3 is TGTGCCAGCAGCTTAGTGACTAGCGGGCCCTCCTACGAGCAGTACTTC.

The chain couples TRBV19 to TRBJ2-3; the match to TRBD2 covers 8 bases. Germline assignment: CDR1 LNHDA and CDR2 SQIVND (reference sequence). With V trimmed by 1 base and J by 1 base, 13 bases remained unmatched. The CDR3 covers 19 residues. The CDR3 spells CASSIGPSGLVLRTDTQYF. The CDR3 DNA sequence: TGTGCCAGTAGTATAGGTCCTAGCGGGCTCGTCCTTCGCACAGATACGCAGTATTTT.

This chain joins TRBV20-1 and TRBJ2-1; the match to TRBD2 covers 9 bases. Germline V gene data show CDR1 as DFQATT and CDR2 as SNEGSKA (reference sequence). This CDR3 is built from 14 residues. Trimming cost V 3 bases and J 4 bases; bases outside gene matches: 4. The CDR3 protein is CSASGGGEYNEQFF. CDR3 DNA: TGCAGTGCTAGTGGCGGGGGGGAGTACAATGAGCAGTTCTTC.

This sequence joins TRBV25-1 and TRBJ2-3, with TRBD2 matching over 7 bases. The V and J ends lost 2 bases and 1 base, in that order; junction bases with no gene match: 3. CDR1 is MGHDK, CDR2 SYGVNS, per germline. This CDR3 is 15 amino acids long. CDR3 DNA sequence: TGTGCCAGCAGTGAACTAGCGGATGGCACAGATACGCAGTATTTT. Encoded protein: CASSELADGTDTQYF.

The chain links TRBV11-2 to TRBJ1-2; 8 nucleotides match TRBD1. The CDR3 runs to 13 residues. Per germline, CDR1 SGHAT and CDR2 FQNNGV. The J segment lost 6 bases and the V segment lost 6 bases, leaving 6 bases of the junction unmatched. CDR3 coding DNA: TGTGCCAGCAGACCTTGGACAGGGCATGGCTACACCTTC. Translating gives CASRPWTGHGYTF.

The gene calls are TRBV7-2 and TRBJ2-3, with D tentatively TRBD2 (6 bases). In germline, CDR1 is SGHTA, CDR2 FQGNSA. The germline V and J ends were trimmed by 5 bases and 1 base, with 13 bases remaining between them. The CDR3 spans 15 residues. DNA of the CDR3: TGTGCCAGCAGCCAATTTAGCGGAGGCACAGATACGCAGTATTTT. Translating it yields CASSQFSGGTDTQYF.

The genes are TRBV11-2 and TRBJ1-1; 8 bases are a match to TRBD1. J lost 4 bases, V lost 5 bases, and 12 bases had no gene match. The CDR3 extends over 16 amino acids. Per the germline V gene, CDR1 is SGHAT and CDR2 is FQNNGV. CDR3 in DNA: TGTGCCAGCAGCGCGAGCCATTTACAGGGGGGCACTGAAGCTTTCTTT. Protein product: CASSASHLQGGTEAFF. Using reference TRBV11-2 and TRBJ1-1 for the parts outside the CDR3, the full variable domain is EAGVAQSPRYKIIEKRQSVAFWCNPISGHATLYWYQQILGQGPKLLIQFQNNGVVDDSQLPKDRFSAERLKGVDSTLKIQPAKLEDSAVYLCASSASHLQGGTEAFFGQGTRLTVV.

The genes are TRBV19 and TRBJ1-5; 7 positions agree with TRBD1. The junction had 5 bases not matched to a gene; V was cut back by 8 bases and J by 1 base. CDR3 length: 14 amino acids. Germline CDR1 reads LNHDA; CDR2 reads SQIVND (reference sequence). In DNA, the CDR3 is TGTGCCAGTTTGAAGGGGGCCAGCAATCAGCCCCAGCATTTT. Protein product: CASLKGASNQPQHF. The whole variable domain, filled in from reference TRBV19 and TRBJ1-5, reads DGGITQSPKYLFRKEGQNVTLSCEQNLNHDAMYWYRQDPGQGLRLIYYSQIVNDFQKGDIAEGYSVSREKKESFPLTVTSAQKNPTAFYLCASLKGASNQPQHFGDGTRLSIL.

This rearrangement joins TRBV19 to TRBJ2-7; 8 positions agree with TRBD2. This CDR3 is built from 12 residues. Germline V lookup: CDR1 LNHDA, CDR2 SQIVND (reference sequence). Trimming cost V 10 bases and J 6 bases; bases outside gene matches: 8. This chain's CDR3 is CATRGLAGEQYF. DNA of the CDR3: TGTGCCACCCGGGGGCTAGCGGGCGAGCAGTACTTC. The complete variable domain, with remaining parts taken from reference TRBV19 and TRBJ2-7, reads DGGITQSPKYLFRKEGQNVTLSCEQNLNHDAMYWYRQDPGQGLRLIYYSQIVNDFQKGDIAEGYSVSREKKESFPLTVTSAQKNPTAFYLCATRGLAGEQYFGPGTRLTVT.

The J gene is TRBJ2-7, the V gene TRBV2; 10 bases are shared with TRBD1. Germline-derived CDR1 and CDR2 are SNHLY and FYNNEI. The CDR3 is 15 amino acids. V lost 1 base and J lost 5; bases outside the gene matches: 5. The CDR3 loop reads CASSEGPGQGHEQYF. As DNA, the CDR3 is TGTGCCAGCAGTGAAGGGCCGGGACAGGGGCACGAGCAGTACTTC. The full variable domain, completed using reference TRBV2 and TRBJ2-7, is EPEVTQTPSHQVTQMGQEVILRCVPISNHLYFYWYRQILGQKVEFLVSFYNNEISEKSEIFDDQFSVERPDGSNFTLKIRSTKLEDSAMYFCASSEGPGQGHEQYFGPGTRLTVT.

This chain links TRBV6-5 with TRBJ1-6; D unresolved. The CDR3 consists of 13 residues. With 7 bases removed from V and 0 bases from J, the gap between germline ends came to 4 bases. Germline lookup yields CDR1 MNHEY and CDR2 SVGAGI. CDR3 nucleotides: TGTGCCAGCATCGTCTCCTATAATTCACCCCTCCACTTT. Translated: CASIVSYNSPLHF.

The rearrangement links TRBV19 to TRBJ1-2; TRBD1 matches 7 bases. CDR1 and CDR2 (germline): LNHDA, SQIVND (reference sequence). The V and J ends lost 0 bases and 0 bases, in that order; junction bases with no gene match: 7. The CDR3 extends over 17 amino acids. In DNA, the CDR3 is TGTGCCAGTAGTATAGATGCGGGACAGACTACTAACTATGGCTACACCTTC. It codes for CASSIDAGQTTNYGYTF.

The sample holds one count of this clone. This rearrangement joins TRBV3-1 (or the pseudogene TRBV3-2) to TRBJ2-1; D may be TRBD1 (6 bases). The CDR3 has 15 residues. Per the germline V gene, CDR1 is LGHDT and CDR2 is YNNKEL (reference sequence). V was cut by 0 bases and J by 14 bases, with 20 bases left in between. The CDR3 sequence is CASSQDLTGNRVEFF. The CDR3, as DNA: TGTGCCAGCAGCCAAGATCTAACAGGGAATCGTGTCGAGTTCTTC.

The chain is built from TRBV28 and TRBJ1-1; D is undetermined. Germline V gene lookup returns CDR1 MDHEN and CDR2 SYDVKM. The CDR3 loop spans 15 amino acids. Trimming removed 0 bases from V and 0 bases from J, with 8 bases in between. DNA of the CDR3: TGTGCCAGCAGTTTATGGCCAGACATGAACACTGAAGCTTTCTTT. Encoded protein: CASSLWPDMNTEAFF.

The chain combines TRBV3-1 (or the pseudogene TRBV3-2) with TRBJ2-2; 7 nucleotides align to TRBD2. Germline V gives CDR1 LGHDT, CDR2 YNNKEL (reference sequence). V shed 7 bases and J 1 base; nucleotides not matched to a gene: 9. The CDR3 has 16 residues. The DNA for the CDR3 is TGTGCCAGCACCCCCGGGGGGACTTGGAACACCGGGGAGCTGTTTTTT. Its translation is CASTPGGTWNTGELFF.

This clone was picked up one time. The chain couples TRBV10-3 to TRBJ1-2; D is uncertain. The CDR3 spans 15 residues. CDR1 ENHRY and CDR2 SYGVKD come from the germline V gene. V lost 0 bases and J lost 1, with 9 bases in between. As DNA, the CDR3 is TGTGCCATCAGTGAGTCTCTAGGATTTAACTATGGCTACACCTTC. Translation gives CAISESLGFNYGYTF.

The chain combines TRBV9 with TRBJ2-1, with TRBD2 identical over 8 bases. V lost 1 base and J lost 1; bases outside the gene matches: 7. The CDR3 runs 17 residues. Germline loops: CDR1 SGDLS, CDR2 YYNGEE. The CDR3 region is CASSVNGGVNSYNEQFF. Here the CDR3 DNA reads TGTGCCAGCAGCGTAAACGGGGGGGTAAATTCCTACAATGAGCAGTTCTTC.

The V call is TRBV6-1, the J call TRBJ1-2, with TRBD1 as a possible D gene (5 bases). Trimming removed 2 bases at V and 3 bases at J, with 10 bases between. The CDR3 is 14 residues long. CDR1 is MNHNS, CDR2 SASEGT, per germline. CDR3 coding DNA: TGTGCCAGCAGTGAACCAGGGCAGGACTATGGCTACACCTTC. This encodes CASSEPGQDYGYTF.

The gene calls are TRBV6-1 and TRBJ2-3; the match to TRBD2 covers 8 bases. This CDR3 is 16 amino acids long. The germline V gene has CDR1 MNHNS and CDR2 SASEGT. The junction had 8 bases not matched to a gene; V was cut back by 4 bases and J by 2 bases. CDR3 DNA: TGTGCCAGCAGTGTAGGACTAGCCCACTACACAGATACGCAGTATTTT. It specifies CASSVGLAHYTDTQYF.

This chain uses TRBV13 with TRBJ2-7, with D possibly being TRBD2 (5 bases). The germline V gene has CDR1 PRHDT and CDR2 FYEKMQ (reference sequence). The V gene lost 6 bases and the J gene lost 2 bases, with 14 bases spanning the gap. The CDR3 has 14 residues. CDR3 DNA sequence: TGTGCCAGCAGTCTCGGGAAGCGAACCTACGAGCAGTACTTC. This encodes CASSLGKRTYEQYF.